Each of the 4 T cell receptor beta chains below was sequenced from the same sample in a study of T-cell memory formation after mild COVID-19. TCRdb passed the 5' RACE reads through MiXCR, listing each CDR3 protein once. This table has fewer than 450,000 distinct CDR3 sequences, less than 25% appearing once. Sequencing was done on a sample of PBMCs or a T cell subset sorted from them (not recorded which). These receptors came from an adult woman who had mild COVID-19 (a few samples of this study predate the infection). Cell type and time point are not known.

The sample holds a few counts of this clonotype. The V gene is TRBV12-3 or TRBV12-4, the J gene TRBJ1-1; 8 bases line up with TRBD1. This CDR3 has 13 residues. The J segment lost 11 bases and the V segment lost 2 bases, leaving 7 bases of the junction unmatched. CDR3 amino acids: CASSLMGQARAFF. DNA of the CDR3: TGTGCCAGCAGTTTAATGGGACAGGCTCGTGCTTTCTTT.

The genes are TRBV19 and TRBJ1-1, with 9 bases lining up with TRBD1. Losses at the gene ends were 3 bases for V and 11 bases for J; bases not matched to a gene: 7. CDR3 size: 13 residues. The germline gives CDR1 LNHDA, CDR2 SQIVND (reference sequence). The CDR3 region has the DNA TGTGCCAGTAGTATGGACAGGGGAGATAAGGCTTTCTTT. This sequence encodes CASSMDRGDKAFF.

This clonotype has just one count. The chain carries TRBV12-3 or TRBV12-4 and TRBJ1-2, with 7 bases that match TRBD1. V shed 6 bases and J 5 bases; nucleotides not matched to a gene: 6. The CDR3 has 13 amino acids. CDR3 DNA: TGTGCCAGCAGACTACAGGGGCTGTATGGCTACACCTTC. Protein product: CASRLQGLYGYTF.

The table lists this clonotype with many counts. The chain combines TRBV20-1 with TRBJ1-1, with TRBD1 identical over 7 bases. V gave up 3 bases and J gave up 8 bases; unmatched junction bases: 3. Germline V gives CDR1 DFQATT, CDR2 SNEGSKA (reference sequence). This CDR3 is built from 11 residues. The DNA for the CDR3 is TGCAGTGCTAGTGGGACAGCAGAAGCTTTCTTT. This gives the protein CSASGTAEAFF.